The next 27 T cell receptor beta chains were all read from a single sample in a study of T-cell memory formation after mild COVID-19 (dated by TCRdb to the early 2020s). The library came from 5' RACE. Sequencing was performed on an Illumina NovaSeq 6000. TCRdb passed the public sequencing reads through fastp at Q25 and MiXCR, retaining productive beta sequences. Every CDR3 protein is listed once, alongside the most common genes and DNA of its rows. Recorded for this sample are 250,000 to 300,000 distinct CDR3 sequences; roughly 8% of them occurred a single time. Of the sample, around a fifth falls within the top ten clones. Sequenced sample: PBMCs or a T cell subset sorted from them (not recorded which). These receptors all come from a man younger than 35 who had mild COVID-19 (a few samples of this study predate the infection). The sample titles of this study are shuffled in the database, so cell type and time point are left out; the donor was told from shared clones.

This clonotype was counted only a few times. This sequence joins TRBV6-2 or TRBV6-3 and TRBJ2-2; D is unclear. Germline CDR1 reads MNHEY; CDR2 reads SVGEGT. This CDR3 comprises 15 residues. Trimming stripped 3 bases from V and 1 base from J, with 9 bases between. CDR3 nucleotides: TGTGCCAGCAGTTATGGCCAGGAGAACACCGGGGAGCTGTTTTTT. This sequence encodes CASSYGQENTGELFF.

CDR3 sequence: CSARVGRNYGYTF. The CDR3 DNA is TGCAGTGCTAGAGTGGGAAGGAACTATGGCTACACCTTC. This chain connects TRBV20-1 to TRBJ1-2; D is unresolved. This CDR3 has 13 residues. Trimming took off 1 base at V and 2 bases at J, with 8 bases between the two ends. Per germline, CDR1 DFQATT and CDR2 SNEGSKA (reference sequence).

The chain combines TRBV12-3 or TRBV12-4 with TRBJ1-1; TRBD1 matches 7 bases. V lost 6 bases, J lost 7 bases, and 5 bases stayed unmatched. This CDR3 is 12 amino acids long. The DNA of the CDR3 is TGTGCCAGCAGCCAACAGGGGAATGAAGCTTTCTTT. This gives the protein CASSQQGNEAFF.

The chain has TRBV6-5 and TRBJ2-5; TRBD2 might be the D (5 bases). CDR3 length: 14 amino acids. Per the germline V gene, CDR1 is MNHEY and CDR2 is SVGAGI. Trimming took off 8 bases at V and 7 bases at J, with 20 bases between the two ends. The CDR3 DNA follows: TGTGCCAGCTCCCCAAGACGGGGAAATAGGACCCAGTACTTC. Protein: CASSPRRGNRTQYF.

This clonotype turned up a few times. The DNA for the CDR3 is TGTGCCAGCAAAGGCCTTAGAGGGCTAGCGGGCGAGATACTGGACACAGATACGCAGTATTTT. It yields the protein CASKGLRGLAGEILDTDTQYF. The chain recombines TRBV6-2 or TRBV6-3 with TRBJ2-3; 8 bases are shared with TRBD2. This CDR3 contains 21 residues. J gave up 2 bases and V 7 bases, and 26 bases lay outside the gene matches. Germline V gene sequence: CDR1 MNHEY, CDR2 SVGEGT.

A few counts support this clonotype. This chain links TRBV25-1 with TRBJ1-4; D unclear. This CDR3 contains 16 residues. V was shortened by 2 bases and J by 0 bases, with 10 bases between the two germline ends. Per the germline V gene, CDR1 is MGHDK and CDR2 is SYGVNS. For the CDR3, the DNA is TGTGCCAGCAGTGAACCCCTCTCCGCAACTAATGAAAAACTGTTTTTT. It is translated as CASSEPLSATNEKLFF.

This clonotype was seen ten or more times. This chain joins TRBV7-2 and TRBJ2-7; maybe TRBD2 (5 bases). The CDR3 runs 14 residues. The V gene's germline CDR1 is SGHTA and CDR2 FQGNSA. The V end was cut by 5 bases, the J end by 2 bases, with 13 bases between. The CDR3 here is CASSPRTETYEQYF. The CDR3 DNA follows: TGTGCCAGCAGCCCCCGGACTGAAACCTACGAGCAGTACTTC. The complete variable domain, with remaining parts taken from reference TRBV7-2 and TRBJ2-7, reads GAGVSQSPSNKVTEKGKDVELRCDPISGHTALYWYRQSLGQGLEFLIYFQGNSAPDKSGLPSDRFSAERTGGSVSTLTIQRTQQEDSAVYLCASSPRTETYEQYFGPGTRLTVT.

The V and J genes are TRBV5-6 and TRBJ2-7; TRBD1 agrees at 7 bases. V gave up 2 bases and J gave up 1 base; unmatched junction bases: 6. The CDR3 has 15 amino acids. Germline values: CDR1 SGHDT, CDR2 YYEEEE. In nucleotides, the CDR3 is TGTGCCAGCAGCTTCCTTCAGGGGGATTCCTACGAGCAGTACTTC. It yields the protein CASSFLQGDSYEQYF. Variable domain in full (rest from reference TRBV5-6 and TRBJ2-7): DAGVTQSPTHLIKTRGQQVTLRCSPKSGHDTVSWYQQALGQGPQFIFQYYEEEERQRGNFPDRFSGHQFPNYSSELNVNALLLGDSALYLCASSFLQGDSYEQYFGPGTRLTVT.

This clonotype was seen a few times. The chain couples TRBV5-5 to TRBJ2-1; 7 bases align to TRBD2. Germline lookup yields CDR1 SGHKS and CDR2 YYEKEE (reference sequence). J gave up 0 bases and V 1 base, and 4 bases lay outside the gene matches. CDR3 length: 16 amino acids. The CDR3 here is CASSLLQRGSYNEQFF. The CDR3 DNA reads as TGTGCCAGCAGCTTGTTACAGCGGGGCTCCTACAATGAGCAGTTCTTC.

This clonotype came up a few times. CDR3 coding DNA: TGTGCCAGCAGCCAAAGGGAGGGCCGAGCAGGAAACACCATATATTTT. Its protein product is CASSQREGRAGNTIYF. V usage is TRBV21-1 and J usage is TRBJ1-3. TRBV21-1 is given as a pseudogene. This CDR3 has 16 amino acids.

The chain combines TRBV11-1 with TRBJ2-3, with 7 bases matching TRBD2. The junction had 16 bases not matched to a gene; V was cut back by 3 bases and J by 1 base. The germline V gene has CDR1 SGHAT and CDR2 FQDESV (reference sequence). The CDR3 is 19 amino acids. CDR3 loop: CASSLPPFSSGGGTDTQYF. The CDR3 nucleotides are TGTGCCAGCAGCTTGCCACCCTTTTCTAGCGGAGGGGGCACAGATACGCAGTATTTT.

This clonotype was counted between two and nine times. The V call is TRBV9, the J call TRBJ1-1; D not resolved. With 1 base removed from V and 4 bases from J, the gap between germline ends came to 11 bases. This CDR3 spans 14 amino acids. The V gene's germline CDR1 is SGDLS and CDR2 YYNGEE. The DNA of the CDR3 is TGTGCCAGCAGCGTAAGGCCCGACGGCACTGAAGCTTTCTTT. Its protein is CASSVRPDGTEAFF.

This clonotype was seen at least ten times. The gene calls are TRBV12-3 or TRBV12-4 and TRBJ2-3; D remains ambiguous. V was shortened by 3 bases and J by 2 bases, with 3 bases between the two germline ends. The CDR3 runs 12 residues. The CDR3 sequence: CASSFSTDTQYF. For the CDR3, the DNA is TGTGCCAGCAGTTTCTCCACAGATACGCAGTATTTT.

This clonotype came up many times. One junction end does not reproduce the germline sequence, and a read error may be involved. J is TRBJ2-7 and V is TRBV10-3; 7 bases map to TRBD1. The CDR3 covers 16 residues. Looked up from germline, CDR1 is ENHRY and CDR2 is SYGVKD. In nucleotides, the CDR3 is TGTGCCATCAATGAGGTCTACGGGACAGCCGCCTACGAGCAGTACTTC. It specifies CAINEVYGTAAYEQYF.

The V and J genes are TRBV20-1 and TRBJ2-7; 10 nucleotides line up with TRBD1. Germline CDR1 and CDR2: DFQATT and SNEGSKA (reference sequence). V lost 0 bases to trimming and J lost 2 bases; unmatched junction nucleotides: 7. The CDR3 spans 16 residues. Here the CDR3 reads CSARDPGQGDPYEQYV. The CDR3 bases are TGCAGTGCTAGAGATCCAGGACAGGGGGACCCCTACGAGCAGTACGTC.

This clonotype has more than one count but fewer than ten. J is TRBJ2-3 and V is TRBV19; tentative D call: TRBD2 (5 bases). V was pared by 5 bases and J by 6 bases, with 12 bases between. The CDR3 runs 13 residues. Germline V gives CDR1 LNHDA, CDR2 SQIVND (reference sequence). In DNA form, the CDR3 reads TGTGCCAGTAGTGTCCTAGCTTCGGATACGCAGTATTTT. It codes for CASSVLASDTQYF.

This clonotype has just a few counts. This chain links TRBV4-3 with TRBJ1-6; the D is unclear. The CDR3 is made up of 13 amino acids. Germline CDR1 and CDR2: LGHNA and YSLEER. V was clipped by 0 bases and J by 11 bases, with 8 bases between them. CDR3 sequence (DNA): TGCGCCAGCAGCCAAGATCGAGGGCCACCCCTCCACTTT. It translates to CASSQDRGPPLHF.

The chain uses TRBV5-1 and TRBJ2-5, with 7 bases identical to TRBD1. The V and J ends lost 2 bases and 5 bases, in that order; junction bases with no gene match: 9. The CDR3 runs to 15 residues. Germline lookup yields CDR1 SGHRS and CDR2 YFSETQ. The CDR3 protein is CASSFGTATGETQYF. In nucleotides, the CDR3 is TGCGCCAGCAGCTTTGGGACAGCAACTGGCGAGACCCAGTACTTC.

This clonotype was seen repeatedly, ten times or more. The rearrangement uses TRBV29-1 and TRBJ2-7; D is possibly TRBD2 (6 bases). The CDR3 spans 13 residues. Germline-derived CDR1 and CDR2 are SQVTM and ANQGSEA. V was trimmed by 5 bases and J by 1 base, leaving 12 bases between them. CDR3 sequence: CSVTSGESYEQYF. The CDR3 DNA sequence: TGCAGCGTTACCTCGGGGGAGTCCTACGAGCAGTACTTC.

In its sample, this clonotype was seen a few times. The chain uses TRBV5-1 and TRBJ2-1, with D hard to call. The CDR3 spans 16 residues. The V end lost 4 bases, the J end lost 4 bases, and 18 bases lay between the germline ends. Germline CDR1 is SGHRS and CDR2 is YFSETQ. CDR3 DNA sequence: TGCGCCAGCAGCCCCCGAGGTATCCAGATATACAATGAGCAGTTCTTC. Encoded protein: CASSPRGIQIYNEQFF.

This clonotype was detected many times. The CDR3 reads CASSSRRGGETQYF. CDR3 DNA: TGTGCCAGCAGCTCGCGGAGGGGCGGGGAGACCCAGTACTTC. The chain joins TRBV6-2 or TRBV6-3 to TRBJ2-5; tentative D call: TRBD2 (6 bases). The CDR3 has 14 residues. V was clipped by 6 bases and J by 5 bases, with 16 bases between them. Per the germline V gene, CDR1 is MNHEY and CDR2 is SVGEGT.

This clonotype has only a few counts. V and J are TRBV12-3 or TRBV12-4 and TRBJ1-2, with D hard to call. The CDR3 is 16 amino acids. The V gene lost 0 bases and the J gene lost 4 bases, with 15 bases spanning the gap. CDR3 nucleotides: TGTGCCAGCAGTTTAGCCGGCCAGGCGATACCCTATGGCTACACCTTC. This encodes CASSLAGQAIPYGYTF.

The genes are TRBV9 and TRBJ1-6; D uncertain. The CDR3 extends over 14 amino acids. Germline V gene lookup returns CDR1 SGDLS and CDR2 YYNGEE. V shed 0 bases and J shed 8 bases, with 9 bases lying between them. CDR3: CASSVVSGDSPLHF. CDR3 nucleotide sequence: TGTGCCAGCAGCGTAGTCAGCGGGGATTCACCCCTCCACTTT.

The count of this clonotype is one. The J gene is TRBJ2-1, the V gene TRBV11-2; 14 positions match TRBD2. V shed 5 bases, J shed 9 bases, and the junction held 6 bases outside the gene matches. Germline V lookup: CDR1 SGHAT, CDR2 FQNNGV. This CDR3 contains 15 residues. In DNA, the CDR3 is TGTGCCAGCAGCCGCGGACTAGCGGGAGGTGTTGAGCAGTTCTTC. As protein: CASSRGLAGGVEQFF.

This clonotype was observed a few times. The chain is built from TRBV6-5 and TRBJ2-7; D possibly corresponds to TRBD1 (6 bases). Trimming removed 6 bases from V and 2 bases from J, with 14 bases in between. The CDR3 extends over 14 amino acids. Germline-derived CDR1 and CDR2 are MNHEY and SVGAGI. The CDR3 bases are TGTGCCAGCAGGTACCGGGACATCACCTACGAGCAGTACTTC. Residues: CASRYRDITYEQYF.

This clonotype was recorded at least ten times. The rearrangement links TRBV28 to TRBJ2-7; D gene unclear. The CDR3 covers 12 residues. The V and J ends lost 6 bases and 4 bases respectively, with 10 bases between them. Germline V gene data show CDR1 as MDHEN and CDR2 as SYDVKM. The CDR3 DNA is TGTGCCAGCAGCATCGGACCTTACGAGCAGTACGTC. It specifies CASSIGPYEQYV.

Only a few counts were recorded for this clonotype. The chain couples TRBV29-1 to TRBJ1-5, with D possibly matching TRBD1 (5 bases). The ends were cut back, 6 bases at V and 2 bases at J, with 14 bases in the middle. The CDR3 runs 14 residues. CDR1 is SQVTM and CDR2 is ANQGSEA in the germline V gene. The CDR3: CSVGEGGGNQPQHF. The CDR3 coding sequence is TGCAGCGTGGGGGAGGGAGGGGGCAATCAGCCCCAGCATTTT.